The sample holds many counts of the clone carrying this T cell receptor (beta chain). Its antigen remains unidentified. The CDR3 is cut off 3 residues early in the read; its end comes from the germline J gene. Between the trimmed V and J ends, which lost 3 bases and 6 bases, there was a span of 14 bases. Germline assignment: CDR1 KGHSH and CDR2 LQKENI. The CDR3 is made up of 14 amino acids. The table came from immunoSEQ multiplex PCR; TCRdb's copy has only in-frame clones and leaves some out. Sampling found about 33,000 clones, none seen once. This sample is drawn from a study of T cell clonality in common variable immunodeficiency. Whole-study results and caveats: Patient heterogeneity in the CVID cohort limited correlations between repertoire features and clinical complications. What drives increased CVID clonality needs T cell subpopulation sequencing. Compared with controls, CVID subjects had fewer shared TCRbeta clones.

The V gene is TRBV18, the J gene TRBJ1-2, with TRBD1 as a possible D gene (5 bases). This clonotype was obtained from a person between 18 and 70 years old in good health. The sample consisted of peripheral blood mononuclear cells. The covered CDR3 bases are TGTGCCAGCTCACCCATTTCCAGGGAAGATGGC. Translating gives CASSPISREDG. The CDR3 reads in full as CASSPISREDGYTF.